The clone carrying this T cell receptor (beta chain) was seen a handful of times. RNA transcripts gave rise to amplified TCR beta CDR3 regions. During a first-round RT-PCR of the TCR CDR3, the HTBI primer set was used. Each CDR3 protein is one row after TCRdb ran MiXCR on the multiplex PCR reads. This table holds some 370,000 distinct CDR3 sequences, over 12% found once. The data were obtained in a study of T cells in Graves' hyperthyroidism and ophthalmopathy. Trimming shortened V by 5 bases and J by 6 bases, and 12 bases separated the two germline ends. The CDR3 loop spans 13 amino acids. The chain uses TRBV12-3 or TRBV12-4 and TRBJ2-3; unclear D gene. The clonotype was recovered from a man aged 50-59 years with Graves' ophthalmopathy. Sequencing used blood. The CDR3, as DNA: TGTGCCAGCAGTCCCCCGGGTTTGGATACGCAGTATTTT. Translation gives CASSPPGLDTQYF.